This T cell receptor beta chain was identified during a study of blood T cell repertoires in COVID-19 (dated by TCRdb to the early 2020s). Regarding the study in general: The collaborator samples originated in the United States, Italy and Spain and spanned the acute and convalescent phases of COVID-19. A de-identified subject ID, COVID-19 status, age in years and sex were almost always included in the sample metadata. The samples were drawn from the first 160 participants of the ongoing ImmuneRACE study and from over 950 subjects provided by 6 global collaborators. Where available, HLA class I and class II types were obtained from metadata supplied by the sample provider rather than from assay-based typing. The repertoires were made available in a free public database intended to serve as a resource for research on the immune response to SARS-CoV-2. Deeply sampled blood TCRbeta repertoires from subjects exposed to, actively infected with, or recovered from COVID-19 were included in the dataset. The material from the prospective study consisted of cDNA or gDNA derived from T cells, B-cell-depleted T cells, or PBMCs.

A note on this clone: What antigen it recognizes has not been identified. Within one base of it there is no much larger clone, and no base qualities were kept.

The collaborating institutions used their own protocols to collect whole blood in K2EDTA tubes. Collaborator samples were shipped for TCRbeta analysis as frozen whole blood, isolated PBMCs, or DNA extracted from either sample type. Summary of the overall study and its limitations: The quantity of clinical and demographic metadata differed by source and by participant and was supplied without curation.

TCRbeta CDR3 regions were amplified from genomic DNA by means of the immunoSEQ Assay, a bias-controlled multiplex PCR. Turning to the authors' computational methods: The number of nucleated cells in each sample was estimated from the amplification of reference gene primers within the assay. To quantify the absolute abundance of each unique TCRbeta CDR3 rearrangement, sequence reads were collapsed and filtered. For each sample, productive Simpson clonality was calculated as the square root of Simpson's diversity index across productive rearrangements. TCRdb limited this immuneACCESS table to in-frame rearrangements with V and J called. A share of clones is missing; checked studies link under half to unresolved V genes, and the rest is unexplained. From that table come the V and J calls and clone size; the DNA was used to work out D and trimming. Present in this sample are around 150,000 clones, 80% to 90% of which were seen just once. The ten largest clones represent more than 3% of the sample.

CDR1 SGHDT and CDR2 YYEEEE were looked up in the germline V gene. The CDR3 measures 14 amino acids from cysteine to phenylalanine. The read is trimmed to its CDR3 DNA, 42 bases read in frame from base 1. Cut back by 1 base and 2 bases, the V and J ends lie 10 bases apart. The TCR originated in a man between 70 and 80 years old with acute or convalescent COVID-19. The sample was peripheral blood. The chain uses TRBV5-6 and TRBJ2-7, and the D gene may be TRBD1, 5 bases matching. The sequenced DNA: TGTGCCAGCAGCTTGCTACAGGTTACCTACGAGCAGTACTTC. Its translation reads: CASSLLQVTYEQYF.